The 14 T cell receptor beta chains below all came from one sample that was sequenced in a study of T cell responses to AZD1222 COVID-19 vaccine. Assay used: immunoSEQ multiplex PCR; TCRdb lists only in-frame clones, some missing. The profile covers some 180,000 clones, with roughly 93% appearing a single time and about 1% taken by the ten largest. Source: peripheral blood, taken 28 days after the second dose of the MenACWY control vaccine. These receptors all come from an adult who received the MenACWY meningococcal vaccine as a control.

Only one count was recorded for this clone. The junction departs from germline at one end; a sequencing error may be responsible. The chain carries TRBV7-2 and TRBJ2-1; 8 bases fit TRBD1. The CDR3 is 17 residues long. Germline CDR1 is SGHTA and CDR2 is FQGNSA. DNA of the CDR3: TGTGCCAGCACCTTATTGGGGACAGGCCTCCTCTACAATGAGCAGTTCTTC. Translating it yields CASTLLGTGLLYNEQFF.

A few counts support this clone. The chain is built from TRBV5-6 and TRBJ2-5; D ambiguous. V lost 0 bases and J lost 4, with 13 bases in between. CDR1 is SGHDT, CDR2 YYEEEE, per germline. The CDR3 is 15 residues long. This CDR3 reads CASSLAGGKGETQYF. Here the CDR3 DNA reads TGTGCCAGCAGCTTGGCAGGTGGGAAAGGAGAGACCCAGTACTTC.

This chain links TRBV11-1 with TRBJ2-3; D might be TRBD1 (5 bases). Trimming cost V 1 base and J 3 bases, with 14 bases left between them. The germline V gene encodes CDR1 SGHAT and CDR2 FQDESV (reference sequence). The CDR3 runs to 16 residues. This chain's CDR3 is CASSLVGQGLTDTQYF. CDR3 coding DNA: TGTGCCAGCAGCTTAGTAGGCCAGGGATTGACAGATACGCAGTATTTT.

This chain joins TRBV9 and TRBJ1-4; no clear D gene. Germline-derived CDR1 and CDR2 are SGDLS and YYNGEE. This CDR3 contains 15 residues. V lost 4 bases to trimming and J lost 5 bases, with 15 bases between them. The DNA for the CDR3 is TGTGCCAGCAGCTTAAACAGCGGAGCAAATGAAAAACTGTTTTTT. Amino acid sequence: CASSLNSGANEKLFF.

The J gene is TRBJ1-1, the V gene TRBV6-5; 8 bases map to TRBD1. The CDR3 contains 11 residues. J lost 10 bases, V lost 7 bases, and 5 bases had no gene match. From germline, CDR1 is MNHEY and CDR2 SVGAGI. CDR3 residues: CASTKDRAAFF. CDR3 sequence (DNA): TGTGCCAGCACCAAGGACAGGGCAGCTTTCTTT.

This clone was seen more than once but under ten times. The J gene is TRBJ1-2, the V gene TRBV29-1; D uncertain. Trimming removed 1 base at V and 7 bases at J, with 10 bases between. CDR1 is SQVTM, CDR2 ANQGSEA, per germline. The CDR3 has 12 residues. This CDR3 reads CSVEGGGGGYTF. The CDR3 bases are TGCAGCGTTGAAGGGGGAGGCGGTGGCTACACCTTC.

This chain joins TRBV7-8 and TRBJ1-6; 9 bases fit TRBD1. V was clipped by 1 base and J by 3 bases; unmatched bases: 7. The CDR3 covers 18 residues. From germline, CDR1 is SGHVS and CDR2 FQNEAQ. CDR3: CASSLVGQGPFYNSPLHF. The CDR3 DNA sequence: TGTGCCAGCAGCTTAGTCGGACAGGGGCCGTTCTATAATTCACCCCTCCACTTT.

Regarding this clone: This sample includes further DNA sequences coding for the same CDR3. The chain recombines TRBV2 with TRBJ2-3, with D uncertain. CDR3 length: 13 amino acids. Per the germline V gene, CDR1 is SNHLY and CDR2 is FYNNEI. V lost 7 bases to trimming and J lost 2 bases, with 10 bases between them. The DNA for the CDR3 is TGTGCCAGCAACGCGGCGGTCACAGATACGCAGTATTTT. It specifies CASNAAVTDTQYF.

This rearrangement joins TRBV6-5 to TRBJ2-2; 11 bases align to TRBD1. The junction had 2 bases not matched to a gene; V was cut back by 6 bases and J by 2 bases. This CDR3 comprises 15 residues. CDR1 and CDR2 (germline): MNHEY, SVGAGI. The CDR3 sequence: CASSWTGGNTGELFF. CDR3 nucleotides: TGTGCCAGCAGCTGGACAGGGGGCAACACCGGGGAGCTGTTTTTT.

The chain uses TRBV6-5 and TRBJ1-4, with 9 positions matching TRBD1. Germline-derived CDR1 and CDR2 are MNHEY and SVGAGI. There are 14 residues in the CDR3. The V segment lost 5 bases and the J segment 3 bases; nucleotides outside the gene matches: 1. The CDR3 DNA reads as TGTGCCAGCAGTCGGACAGGGGCTAATGAAAAACTGTTTTTT. Translated: CASSRTGANEKLFF.

This clone was seen only once. CDR3 nucleotides: TGTGCCAGCAGCTCCCGGACTGGTCCTCAAGAGACCCAGTACTTC. It is translated as CASSSRTGPQETQYF. V gene TRBV3-1 (or the pseudogene TRBV3-2) combines with J gene TRBJ2-5, with D possibly TRBD2 on 5 matching bases. CDR1 and CDR2 from the germline V gene are LGHDT and YNNKEL (reference sequence). The V end lost 5 bases, the J end lost 2 bases, and 15 bases lay between the germline ends. The CDR3 runs to 15 residues.

V and J are TRBV19 and TRBJ1-5, with TRBD1 matching over 7 bases. Trimming cost V 6 bases and J 6 bases; bases outside gene matches: 11. Germline V gene data show CDR1 as LNHDA and CDR2 as SQIVND (reference sequence). The CDR3 covers 15 residues. In DNA, the CDR3 is TGTGCCAGTAGCCAAACTCAGGGGGGCGGTCAGCCCCAGCATTTT. This translates into CASSQTQGGGQPQHF.

This chain uses TRBV28 with TRBJ2-1; D may be TRBD1 (6 bases). Germline assignment: CDR1 MDHEN and CDR2 SYDVKM. This CDR3 region has 16 residues. Trimming shortened V by 7 bases and J by 4 bases, and 20 bases separated the two germline ends. The CDR3 region has the DNA TGTGCCAGCACCACCCAGCGTAGAGGGGGTTACAATGAGCAGTTCTTC. Its translation: CASTTQRRGGYNEQFF.

The CDR3 DNA reads TGTGCCTGGAGTACTCCAGGGGGCGGGCAGCCCCAGCATTTT. It encodes CAWSTPGGGQPQHF. This rearrangement joins TRBV30 to TRBJ1-5; 8 bases map to TRBD1. The junction had 7 bases not matched to a gene; V was cut back by 2 bases and J by 7 bases. Germline CDR1 GTSNPN, CDR2 SVGIG (reference sequence). The CDR3 runs to 14 residues.